These T cell receptor beta chains were read from a single sample in a study of Ad26.COV2.S vaccination and SARS-CoV-2 variants. Assay used: immunoSEQ multiplex PCR; TCRdb lists only in-frame clones, some missing. Among more than 150,000 clones listed, around 88% were seen once. Specimen: peripheral blood, collected after recovery from COVID-19. The receptors come from a human donor who had recovered from COVID-19. The CDR3 runs from the conserved cysteine through the conserved F or W. The D gene is left open where the match is weak. Size tells how often a clone was seen (once, few, many) or the class of an expanded clone, and some rows leave it out.

v_call	j_call	clone_size	d_call	cdr3_aa	cdr3_nt
TRBV19	TRBJ2-1	.	.	CARPLPEQFF	TGTGCCAGGCCTCTCCCTGAGCAGTTCTTC
TRBV5-8	TRBJ1-1	.	TRBD1	CASSSGQANTEAFF	TGTGCCAGCAGCTCGGGACAGGCGAACACTGAAGCTTTCTTT
TRBV28	TRBJ1-1	.	.	CASSLPGHRNTEAFF	TGTGCCAGCAGTCTCCCGGGCCACAGGAACACTGAAGCTTTCTTT
TRBV6-5	TRBJ1-4	.	TRBD1	CASRDGTVGAEKLFF	TGTGCCAGCAGAGACGGGACAGTTGGGGCAGAAAAACTGTTTTTT
TRBV27	TRBJ2-2	.	.	CASSLGRSTGELFF	TGTGCCAGCAGTTTGGGAAGAAGCACCGGGGAGCTGTTTTTT
TRBV9	TRBJ2-3	once	TRBD1	CASSVGTGSTDTQYF	TGTGCCAGCAGCGTAGGGACAGGGTCCACAGATACGCAGTATTTT
TRBV4-1	TRBJ1-6	.	.	CASSQASYNSPLHF	TGCGCCAGCAGCCAGGCCAGCTATAATTCACCCCTCCACTTT
TRBV23-1	TRBJ2-7	.	TRBD1	CASSQSGTASYEQYF	TGCGCCAGCAGTCAATCTGGGACAGCCTCCTACGAGCAGTACTTC
TRBV11-2	TRBJ2-3	.	.	CASSLWPGNTDTQYF	TGTGCCAGCAGCCTATGGCCGGGGAACACAGATACGCAGTATTTT
TRBV7-8	TRBJ2-7	.	TRBD2	CASSTGTSSGYEQYF	TGTGCCAGCAGTACCGGGACTAGCTCAGGCTACGAGCAGTACTTC
TRBV3-1/TRBV3-2	TRBJ2-5	.	TRBD2	CASSPSRTSGNQETQYF	TGTGCCAGCAGCCCGAGTAGGACTAGCGGAAACCAAGAGACCCAGTACTTC
TRBV6-2/TRBV6-3	TRBJ1-1	.	.	CASSTLDRLEAFF	TGTGCCAGCAGTACCCTAGACCGCCTTGAAGCTTTCTTT
TRBV11-2	TRBJ2-1	.	.	CASSPGVEQFF	TGTGCCAGCAGCCCGGGGGTAGAGCAGTTCTTC
TRBV6-1	TRBJ2-2	.	.	CASSEVITGELFF	TGTGCCAGCAGTGAAGTTATCACCGGGGAGCTGTTTTTT
TRBV18	TRBJ2-7	.	.	CASSPGIKDEQYF	TGTGCCAGCTCACCAGGGATCAAGGACGAGCAGTACTTC
TRBV11-1	TRBJ2-1	.	.	CASGRYNEQFF	TGTGCCTCCGGACGGTACAATGAGCAGTTCTTC
TRBV2	TRBJ1-2	few	TRBD1	CASSTTGGIYGYTF	TGTGCCAGCAGTACGACAGGGGGCATCTATGGCTACACCTTC
TRBV15	TRBJ2-2	few	.	CATSRVGGIGELFF	TGTGCCACCAGCAGAGTCGGGGGTATCGGGGAGCTGTTTTTT
TRBV24-1	TRBJ1-2	.	TRBD1	CATSDPEPGGSGYTF	TGTGCCACCAGTGATCCCGAACCAGGGGGCTCGGGCTACACCTTC
TRBV27	TRBJ2-6	.	.	CASSDLGANVLTF	TGTGCCAGCAGCGACCTAGGGGCCAACGTCCTGACTTTC
TRBV10-3	TRBJ2-7	.	.	CAINLGLKDEQYF	TGTGCCATCAACCTGGGCCTTAAGGACGAGCAGTACTTC
TRBV5-4	TRBJ2-3	.	.	CASSPDSTDTQYF	TGTGCCAGCAGCCCGGACAGTACAGATACGCAGTATTTT
TRBV24-1	TRBJ2-1	.	TRBD2	CATSDSFSPSGSPFGDEQFF	TGTGCCACCAGTGATTCATTCTCTCCTAGCGGGAGCCCCTTTGGGGATGAGCAGTTCTTC
TRBV24-1	TRBJ2-4	.	.	CATSVPQGVVCENIQYF	TGTGCCACCAGTGTTCCTCAGGGTGTAGTTTGCGAAAACATTCAGTACTTC
TRBV7-6	TRBJ2-3	.	TRBD2	CASSLGASGRDTQYF	TGTGCCAGCAGCTTAGGGGCTAGCGGGAGGGATACGCAGTATTTT
TRBV18	TRBJ2-3	.	TRBD2	CASSSGLSYTQYF	TGTGCCAGCTCGTCGGGACTATCTTATACGCAGTATTTT
TRBV12-5	TRBJ2-2	.	TRBD1	CASGLGQGTGELFF	TGTGCTAGTGGTTTAGGACAGGGCACCGGGGAGCTGTTTTTT
TRBV27	TRBJ2-1	.	.	CASSLLGYNEQFF	TGTGCCAGCAGTTTATTAGGTTACAATGAGCAGTTCTTC
TRBV6-5	TRBJ2-7	.	.	CASSYVGDFYEQYF	TGTGCCAGCAGTTACGTCGGGGACTTTTACGAGCAGTACTTC
TRBV10-3	TRBJ2-3	.	TRBD2	CAISDGRGGSTDTQYF	TGTGCCATCAGTGATGGACGGGGGGGCAGCACAGATACGCAGTATTTT
TRBV9	TRBJ1-6	.	.	CASSVAPNAPLHF	TGTGCCAGCAGCGTAGCTCCGAACGCACCCCTCCACTTT
TRBV10-3	TRBJ2-1	.	TRBD2	CAISEGLADNEQFF	TGTGCCATCAGTGAAGGGCTAGCGGACAATGAGCAGTTCTTC
TRBV18	TRBJ2-1	.	.	CASSPLILANSYNEQFF	TGTGCCAGCTCACCACTCATACTAGCAAACTCCTACAATGAGCAGTTCTTC
TRBV5-1	TRBJ1-2	.	.	CASSSPGKGGYGYTF	TGCGCCAGCAGCTCTCCGGGGAAAGGAGGGTATGGCTACACCTTC
TRBV19	TRBJ1-1	once	.	CASSPIQGNTEAFF	TGTGCCAGTAGTCCAATACAGGGGAACACTGAAGCTTTCTTT
TRBV10-3	TRBJ2-7	.	.	CAISESGVRGEQYF	TGTGCCATCAGTGAGTCGGGGGTTCGGGGGGAGCAGTACTTC
TRBV5-1	TRBJ2-5	.	.	CASSLGQSETQYF	TGCGCCAGCAGCTTGGGGCAGTCGGAGACCCAGTACTTC
TRBV3-1/TRBV3-2	TRBJ1-2	.	.	CASSQDFGGARGYTF	TGTGCCAGCAGCCAAGATTTCGGGGGGGCGCGGGGCTACACCTTC
TRBV11-2	TRBJ2-7	.	TRBD1	CASSLAPGQGIEQYF	TGTGCCAGCAGCTTAGCCCCGGGACAGGGGATCGAGCAGTACTTC
TRBV2	TRBJ2-7	.	.	CASSLPGLYEQYF	TGTGCCAGCAGTCTTCCGGGCCTATACGAGCAGTACTTC
TRBV6-5	TRBJ1-2	.	.	CASGNDRRNYGYTF	TGTGCCAGCGGGAATGACAGGCGTAACTATGGCTACACCTTC
TRBV19	TRBJ2-3	.	.	CASSPSRAPGSTDTQYF	TGTGCCAGTAGTCCCTCGCGAGCCCCAGGGTCCACAGATACGCAGTATTTT
TRBV21-1	TRBJ1-3	.	.	CASSKTHRGLGNTIYF	TGTGCCAGCAGCAAAACACACAGGGGGCTGGGAAACACCATATATTTT
TRBV5-6	TRBJ1-2	.	.	CASTIERVYYGYTF	TGTGCCAGCACGATAGAAAGGGTATACTATGGCTACACCTTC
TRBV7-6	TRBJ2-1	.	TRBD2	CASSLTSGNYNEQFF	TGTGCCAGCAGCTTAACTAGCGGGAATTACAATGAGCAGTTCTTC
TRBV3-1/TRBV3-2	TRBJ2-4	.	.	CASSLTQGSAKNIQYF	TGTGCCAGCAGCCTAACACAGGGCTCGGCCAAAAACATTCAGTACTTC
TRBV5-1	TRBJ2-7	.	TRBD2	CASPPKGLAGGEKEQYF	TGCGCCAGCCCCCCCAAGGGACTAGCGGGAGGTGAGAAAGAGCAGTACTTC
TRBV11-2	TRBJ2-7	.	.	CASSVWRDPTYEQYF	TGTGCCAGCAGCGTGTGGAGGGACCCTACCTACGAGCAGTACTTC
TRBV5-6	TRBJ1-1	.	.	CASSLVAGEDTEAFF	TGTGCCAGCAGCTTGGTAGCAGGGGAGGACACTGAAGCTTTCTTT